One and the same sample provided the 3 T cell receptor beta chains below, sequenced in a study of cytomegalovirus exposure and HLA in healthy donors. Researchers ran the PCR with 60 Vbeta and 13 Jbeta primers. Profiled with immunoSEQ multiplex PCR; TCRdb holds only in-frame clones, not every one. The sample has around 210,000 clones; around 77% are singletons. The sequenced sample consisted of PBMCs. These receptors were obtained from a woman under 40 in good health and CMV-seronegative.

This clone was detected a few times. This chain uses TRBV7-9 with TRBJ1-1, with D possibly matching TRBD1 (6 bases). Germline V gene lookup returns CDR1 SEHNR and CDR2 FQNEAQ (reference sequence). Trimming cost V 4 bases and J 11 bases, with 20 bases left between them. The CDR3 consists of 14 residues. Here the CDR3 reads CASSSPVSGGRAFF. The CDR3 bases are TGTGCCAGCAGCTCACCCGTGAGCGGGGGCCGGGCTTTCTTT.

The chain uses TRBV2 and TRBJ2-7; D is unresolved. The CDR3 runs 13 residues. Germline CDR1 SNHLY, CDR2 FYNNEI. Trimming shortened V by 11 bases and J by 6 bases, and 20 bases separated the two germline ends. The CDR3 bases are TGTGCCCACTCCCGAGAGGCAGAAGTCGAGCAGTACTTC. It specifies CAHSREAEVEQYF.

The V and J genes are TRBV4-1 and TRBJ1-6, with D unclear. CDR3 length: 13 amino acids. V was shortened by 0 bases and J by 6 bases, with 3 bases between the two germline ends. CDR1 is MGHRA, CDR2 YSYEKL, per germline. In nucleotides, the CDR3 is TGCGCCAGCAGCCAAGACCTTAATTCACCCCTCCACTTT. Translated: CASSQDLNSPLHF.